The present entry profiles one TCR beta chain with its context. The data originate from a study of early T cells in non-severe SARS-CoV-2 infection. Unique molecular identifiers were added to individual cDNA molecules. TCRdb processed the 5' RACE reads anew with MiXCR; each CDR3 protein has one entry. Found here are under 20,000 distinct CDR3 sequences, about 5.6% of them singletons; the top ten hold around 6.8%. The CDR3 is made up of 20 amino acids. The V gene end was trimmed by 3 bases and the J gene end by 3 bases; junction bases not matched to a gene: 18. The sample consisted of whole blood, taken at baseline. This TCR was recovered from an adult who was a healthcare worker with PCR-confirmed SARS-CoV-2 infection or an uninfected control (not recorded which). V and J are TRBV12-3 or TRBV12-4 and TRBJ2-4; the match to TRBD2 covers 9 bases. Written as DNA, the CDR3 is TGTGCCAGCAGTTTTCGGTCCGCGATGGCGGGGGGGCCTGACAAAAACATTCAGTACTTC. This encodes CASSFRSAMAGGPDKNIQYF.